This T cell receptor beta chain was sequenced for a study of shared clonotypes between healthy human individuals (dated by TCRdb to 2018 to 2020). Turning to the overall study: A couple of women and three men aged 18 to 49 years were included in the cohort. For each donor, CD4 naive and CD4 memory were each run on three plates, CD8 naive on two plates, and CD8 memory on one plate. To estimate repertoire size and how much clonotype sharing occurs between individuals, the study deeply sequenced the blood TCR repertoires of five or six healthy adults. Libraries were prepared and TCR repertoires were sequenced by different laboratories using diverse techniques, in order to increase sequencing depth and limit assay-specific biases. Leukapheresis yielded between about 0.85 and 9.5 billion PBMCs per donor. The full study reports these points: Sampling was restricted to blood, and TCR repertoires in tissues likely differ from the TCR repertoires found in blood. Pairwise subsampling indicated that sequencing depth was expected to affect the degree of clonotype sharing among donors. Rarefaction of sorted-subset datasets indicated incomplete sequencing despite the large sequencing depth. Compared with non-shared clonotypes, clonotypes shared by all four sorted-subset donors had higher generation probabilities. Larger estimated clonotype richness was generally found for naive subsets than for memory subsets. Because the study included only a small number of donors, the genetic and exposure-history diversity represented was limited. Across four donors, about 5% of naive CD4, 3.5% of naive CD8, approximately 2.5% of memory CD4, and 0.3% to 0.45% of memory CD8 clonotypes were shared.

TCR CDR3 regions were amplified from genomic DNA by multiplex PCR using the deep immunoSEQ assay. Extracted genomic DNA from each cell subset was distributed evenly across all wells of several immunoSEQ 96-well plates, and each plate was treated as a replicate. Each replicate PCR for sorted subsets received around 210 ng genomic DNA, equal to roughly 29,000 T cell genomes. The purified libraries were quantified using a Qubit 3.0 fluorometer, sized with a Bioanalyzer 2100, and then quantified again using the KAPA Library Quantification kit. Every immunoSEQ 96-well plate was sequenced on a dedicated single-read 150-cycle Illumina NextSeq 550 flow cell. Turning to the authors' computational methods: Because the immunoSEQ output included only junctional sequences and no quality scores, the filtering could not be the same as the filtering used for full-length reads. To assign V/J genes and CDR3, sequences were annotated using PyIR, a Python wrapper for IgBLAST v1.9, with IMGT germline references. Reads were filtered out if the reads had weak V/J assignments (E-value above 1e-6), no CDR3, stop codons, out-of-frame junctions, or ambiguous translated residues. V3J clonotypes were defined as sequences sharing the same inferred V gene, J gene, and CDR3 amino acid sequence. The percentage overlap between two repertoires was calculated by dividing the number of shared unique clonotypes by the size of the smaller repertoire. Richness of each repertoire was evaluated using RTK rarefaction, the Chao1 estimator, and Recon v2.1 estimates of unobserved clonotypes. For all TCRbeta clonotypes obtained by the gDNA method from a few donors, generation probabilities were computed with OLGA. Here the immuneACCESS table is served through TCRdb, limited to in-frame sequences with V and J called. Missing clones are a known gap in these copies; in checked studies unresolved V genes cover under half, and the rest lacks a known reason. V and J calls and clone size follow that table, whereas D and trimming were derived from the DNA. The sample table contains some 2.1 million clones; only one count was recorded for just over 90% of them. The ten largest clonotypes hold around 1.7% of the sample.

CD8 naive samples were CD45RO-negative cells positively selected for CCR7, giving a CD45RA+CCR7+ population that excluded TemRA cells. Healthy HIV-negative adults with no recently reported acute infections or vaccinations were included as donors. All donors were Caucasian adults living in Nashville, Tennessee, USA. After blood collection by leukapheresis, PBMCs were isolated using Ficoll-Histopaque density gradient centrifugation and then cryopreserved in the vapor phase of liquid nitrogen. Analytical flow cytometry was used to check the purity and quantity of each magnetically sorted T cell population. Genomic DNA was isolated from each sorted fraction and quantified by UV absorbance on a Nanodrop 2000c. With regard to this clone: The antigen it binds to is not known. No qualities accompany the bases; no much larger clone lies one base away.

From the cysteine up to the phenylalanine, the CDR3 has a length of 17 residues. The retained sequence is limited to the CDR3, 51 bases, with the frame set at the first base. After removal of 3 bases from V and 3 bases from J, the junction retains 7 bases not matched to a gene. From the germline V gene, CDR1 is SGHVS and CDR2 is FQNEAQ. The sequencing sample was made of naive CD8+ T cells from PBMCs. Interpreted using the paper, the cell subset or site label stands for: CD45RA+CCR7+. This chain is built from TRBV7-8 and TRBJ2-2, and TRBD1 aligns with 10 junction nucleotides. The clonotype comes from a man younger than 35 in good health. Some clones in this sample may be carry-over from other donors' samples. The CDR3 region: CASSFDRGQRHTGELFF. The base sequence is TGTGCCAGCAGCTTCGACAGGGGGCAGCGCCACACCGGGGAGCTGTTTTTT.